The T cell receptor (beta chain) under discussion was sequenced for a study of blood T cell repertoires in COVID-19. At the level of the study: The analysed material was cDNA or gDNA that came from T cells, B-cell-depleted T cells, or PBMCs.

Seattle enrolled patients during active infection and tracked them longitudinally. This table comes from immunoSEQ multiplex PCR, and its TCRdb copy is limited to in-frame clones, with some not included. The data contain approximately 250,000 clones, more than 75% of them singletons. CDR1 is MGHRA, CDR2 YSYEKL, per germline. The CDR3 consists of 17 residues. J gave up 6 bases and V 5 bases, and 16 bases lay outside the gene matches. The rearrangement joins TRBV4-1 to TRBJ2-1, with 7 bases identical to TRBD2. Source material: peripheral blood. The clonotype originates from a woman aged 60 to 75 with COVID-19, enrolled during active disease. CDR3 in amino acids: CASSSYYRDYTSNEQFF. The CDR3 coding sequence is TGCGCCAGCAGCTCTTATTACCGGGACTACACTAGCAATGAGCAGTTCTTC.